This TCR beta chain was identified during a study of response to subunit inactivated influenza vaccine. Study-wide results and limits: Few new T cells, the authors suggested, are recruited by each seasonal influenza vaccination.

Germline V gene data show CDR1 as DFQATT and CDR2 as SNEGSKA (reference sequence). This CDR3 has 12 residues. The V gene lost 6 bases and the J gene lost 8 bases, with 14 bases spanning the gap. This clonotype was detected only a few times. Antigen: not known. TCRdb processed the RT-PCR reads anew with MiXCR; each CDR3 protein has one entry. Among about 780,000 distinct CDR3 sequences listed, around a sixth were seen once. This sequence was found in a middle-aged man who received an inactivated influenza vaccine. The sample was PBMCs from blood, taken approximately 5 days after vaccination. The V call is TRBV20-1, the J call TRBJ2-1; D is possibly TRBD1 or TRBD2 (6 bases each). The CDR3 spells CSAGRRGDEQFF. As DNA, the CDR3 is TGCAGTGCCGGACGGAGGGGGGATGAGCAGTTCTTC.